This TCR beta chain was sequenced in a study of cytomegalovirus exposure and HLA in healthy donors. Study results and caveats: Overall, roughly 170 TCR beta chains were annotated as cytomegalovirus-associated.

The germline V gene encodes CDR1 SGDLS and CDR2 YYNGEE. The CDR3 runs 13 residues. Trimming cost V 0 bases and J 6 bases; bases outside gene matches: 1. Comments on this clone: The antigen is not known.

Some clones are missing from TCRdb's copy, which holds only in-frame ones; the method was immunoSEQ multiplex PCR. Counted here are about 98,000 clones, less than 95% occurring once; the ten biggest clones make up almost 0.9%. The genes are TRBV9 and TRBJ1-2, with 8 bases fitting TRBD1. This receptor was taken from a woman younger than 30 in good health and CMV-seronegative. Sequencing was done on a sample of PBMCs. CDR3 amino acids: CASSVGQGNGYTF. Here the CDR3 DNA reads TGTGCCAGCAGCGTAGGACAGGGGAATGGCTACACCTTC.